This T cell receptor (beta chain) was captured by sequencing in a study of blood T cell repertoires in COVID-19. Germline V lookup: CDR1 MNHEY, CDR2 SVGAGI. Deletions cut 6 bases from V and 0 bases from J, with 12 bases between. The CDR3 covers 15 residues. Data came from immunoSEQ multiplex PCR; TCRdb stores just in-frame clones and leaves some out. The sample holds about 520,000 clones, 70% to 90% seen once. This clonotype was obtained from a human donor in a cohort sampled during active COVID-19. Sequenced input: peripheral blood. The genes are TRBV6-5 and TRBJ1-3, with D perhaps matching TRBD1 (5 bases). CDR3 in DNA: TGTGCCAGCAGGTCCGACAGTTACTCTGGAAACACCATATATTTT. This sequence encodes CASRSDSYSGNTIYF.